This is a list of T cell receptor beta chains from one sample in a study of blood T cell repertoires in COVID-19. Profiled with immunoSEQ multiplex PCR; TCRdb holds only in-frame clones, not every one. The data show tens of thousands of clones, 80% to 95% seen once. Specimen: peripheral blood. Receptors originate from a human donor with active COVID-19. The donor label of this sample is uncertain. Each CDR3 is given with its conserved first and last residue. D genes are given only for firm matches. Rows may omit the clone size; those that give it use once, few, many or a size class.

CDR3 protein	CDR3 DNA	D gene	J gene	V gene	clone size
CASSSRPGLAGSYEQYF	TGTGCCAGCAGCTCGCGACCGGGACTAGCGGGATCCTACGAGCAGTACTTC	TRBD2	TRBJ2-7	TRBV7-8	NA
CASSLLATVNTGELFF	TGTGCCAGCAGCTTACTCGCCACGGTAAACACCGGGGAGCTGTTTTTT	NA	TRBJ2-2	TRBV11-2	NA
CASSKTGGNTEAFF	TGCGCCAGCTCCAAAACAGGGGGAAACACTGAAGCTTTCTTT	TRBD1	TRBJ1-1	TRBV5-1	NA
CASSRGQGTGELFF	TGTGCCAGCAGCCGAGGACAGGGCACCGGGGAGCTGTTTTTT	TRBD1	TRBJ2-2	TRBV7-3	NA
CASSSFANYGYTF	TGTGCCAGCAGTTCCTTCGCTAACTATGGCTACACCTTC	NA	TRBJ1-2	TRBV6-5	NA
CASSHWTSGGDNEQFF	TGTGCCAGCAGCCATTGGACTAGCGGGGGGGATAATGAGCAGTTCTTC	TRBD2	TRBJ2-1	TRBV3-1/TRBV3-2	NA
CASSLTRVDYGYTF	TGCGCCAGCAGCTTGACCAGGGTCGACTATGGCTACACCTTC	NA	TRBJ1-2	TRBV5-1	NA
CASSHEGGAYNEQFF	TGTGCCAGCAGCCACGAAGGGGGCGCCTACAATGAGCAGTTCTTC	TRBD1	TRBJ2-1	TRBV3-1/TRBV3-2	NA
CASSQDGGSGQPQHF	TGCGCCAGCAGCCAAGACGGCGGGTCCGGTCAGCCCCAGCATTTT	NA	TRBJ1-5	TRBV4-1	NA
CASSPRLAGVQGTQYF	TGCGCCAGCAGCCCGCGACTAGCGGGGGTTCAGGGTACGCAGTATTTT	TRBD2	TRBJ2-3	TRBV4-3	NA
CASSAGTSPSYEQYF	TGTGCCAGCAGCGCCGGGACTAGCCCGTCCTACGAGCAGTACTTC	TRBD2	TRBJ2-7	TRBV5-6	NA
CASSRGTLQETQYF	TGTGCCAGCAGCAGAGGGACTCTCCAAGAGACCCAGTACTTC	NA	TRBJ2-5	TRBV7-9	NA
CATSDSGPGGIHNEQFF	TGTGCCACCAGTGATTCCGGACCTGGGGGCATCCACAATGAGCAGTTCTTC	NA	TRBJ2-1	TRBV24-1	NA
CASRRGNQPQHF	TGTGCCAGTCGCAGGGGCAATCAGCCCCAGCATTTT	NA	TRBJ1-5	TRBV19	NA
CAGLKREASTDTQYF	TGTGCCGGATTAAAGCGGGAGGCGTCCACAGATACGCAGTATTTT	TRBD2	TRBJ2-3	TRBV25-1	NA
CASSPGSSAKNIQYF	TGTGCCAGCAGCCCGGGGTCTTCGGCCAAAAACATTCAGTACTTC	NA	TRBJ2-4	TRBV7-3	once
CASSLPGTGGVEQYF	TGTGCCAGCAGTTTGCCCGGGACAGGGGGCGTCGAGCAGTACTTC	TRBD1	TRBJ2-7	TRBV28	NA
CASSSGGGGYTF	TGTGCCAGCAGCTCCGGGGGAGGTGGCTACACCTTC	NA	TRBJ1-2	TRBV5-4	NA
CASSFQVEYEQYF	TGTGCCAGCAGTTTCCAGGTCGAGTACGAGCAGTACTTC	NA	TRBJ2-7	TRBV27	NA
CASRSGTGGRQEQFF	TGTGCCAGCAGAAGTGGGACAGGGGGCAGGCAGGAGCAGTTCTTC	TRBD1	TRBJ2-1	TRBV2	NA
CASRGLDSSKSTEAFF	TGTGCCAGCAGGGGGTTAGACAGTTCGAAGAGCACTGAAGCTTTCTTT	NA	TRBJ1-1	TRBV11-2	NA
CASSYSQANEQFF	TGTGCCAGCAGTTACTCTCAGGCGAATGAGCAGTTCTTC	NA	TRBJ2-1	TRBV6-5	NA
CASSSGAGGTYGYTF	TGTGCCAGCAGCTCGGGGGCAGGGGGCACCTATGGCTACACCTTC	TRBD1	TRBJ1-2	TRBV5-4	NA
CASTHVRGQGRRDYGYTF	TGTGCCAGTACCCACGTGAGAGGACAGGGGAGAAGAGACTATGGCTACACCTTC	TRBD1	TRBJ1-2	TRBV19	NA
CASSQSGAGVLNTEAFF	TGCGCCAGCAGCCAAAGCGGGGCAGGGGTCTTGAACACTGAAGCTTTCTTT	NA	TRBJ1-1	TRBV4-1	NA
CASSPMDTLSTNEKLFF	TGTGCCAGCTCACCAATGGACACACTCTCAACTAATGAAAAACTGTTTTTT	NA	TRBJ1-4	TRBV18	NA
CASGNGGTGSYTEAFF	TGTGCCAGCGGAAACGGAGGGACAGGGTCATACACTGAAGCTTTCTTT	TRBD1	TRBJ1-1	TRBV27	NA
CASSYGTGGSYEQYF	TGTGCCAGCAGTTATGGGACTGGGGGCTCCTACGAGCAGTACTTC	NA	TRBJ2-7	TRBV6-5	NA
CASSLGQGGNGYTF	TGTGCCAGCAGCTTGGGACAGGGAGGGAATGGCTACACCTTC	TRBD1	TRBJ1-2	TRBV28	NA
CAISPRSLGTNEKLFF	TGTGCCATCAGTCCCAGGTCCTTAGGAACTAATGAAAAACTGTTTTTT	NA	TRBJ1-4	TRBV10-3	NA
CASSPLAGGPRETQYF	TGTGCCAGCAGCCCCTTAGCGGGAGGGCCCAGGGAGACCCAGTACTTC	TRBD2	TRBJ2-5	TRBV3-1/TRBV3-2	NA
CASSPSGGPVDTQYF	TGTGCCAGCAGTCCTAGCGGGGGGCCGGTAGATACGCAGTATTTT	TRBD2	TRBJ2-3	TRBV6-4	NA
CATSGLGTDTQYF	TGTGCCACCAGTGGCCTAGGCACAGATACGCAGTATTTT	NA	TRBJ2-3	TRBV24-1	once
CASSMAGTSEQFF	TGTGCCAGTAGTATGGCAGGAACAAGTGAGCAGTTCTTC	NA	TRBJ2-1	TRBV19	NA
CASSIDRSNYGYTF	TGTGCCAGCAGTATTGACAGGTCCAACTATGGCTACACCTTC	NA	TRBJ1-2	TRBV7-2	NA
CATSIDPDFLVTQYF	TGCGCCACCTCAATCGACCCCGACTTTTTGGTTACGCAGTATTTT	NA	TRBJ2-3	TRBV5-1	NA
CASSQGLNEQFF	TGTGCCAGCAGCCAGGGCCTCAATGAGCAGTTCTTC	NA	TRBJ2-1	TRBV7-9	NA
CASSHGQGTGANVLTF	TGCGCCAGCAGCCACGGACAGGGGACTGGGGCCAACGTCCTGACTTTC	TRBD1	TRBJ2-6	TRBV4-1	NA
CASHGPGQGLYEQYF	TGTGCCAGCCACGGACCGGGACAGGGGTTATACGAGCAGTACTTC	TRBD1	TRBJ2-7	TRBV27	NA